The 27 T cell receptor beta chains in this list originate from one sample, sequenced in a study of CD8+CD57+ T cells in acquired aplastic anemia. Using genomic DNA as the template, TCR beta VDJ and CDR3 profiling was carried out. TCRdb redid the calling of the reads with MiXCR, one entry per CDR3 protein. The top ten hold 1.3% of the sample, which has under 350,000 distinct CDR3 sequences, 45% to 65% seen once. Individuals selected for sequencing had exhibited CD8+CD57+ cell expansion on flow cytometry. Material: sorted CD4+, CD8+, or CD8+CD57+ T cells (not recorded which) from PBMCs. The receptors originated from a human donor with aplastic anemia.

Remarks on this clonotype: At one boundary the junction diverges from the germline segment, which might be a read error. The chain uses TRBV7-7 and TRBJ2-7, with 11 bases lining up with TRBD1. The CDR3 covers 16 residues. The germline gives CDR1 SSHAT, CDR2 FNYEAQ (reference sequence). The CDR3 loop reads CASSFRDRGARYEQYF. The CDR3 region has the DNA TGTGCTAGCAGCTTCCGGGACAGGGGGGCGCGCTACGAGCAGTACTTC.

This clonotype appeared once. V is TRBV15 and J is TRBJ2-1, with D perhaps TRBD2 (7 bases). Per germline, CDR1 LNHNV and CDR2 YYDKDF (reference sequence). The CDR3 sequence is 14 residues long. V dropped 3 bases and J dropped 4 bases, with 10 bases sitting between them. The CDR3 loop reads CATSREGGYNEQFF. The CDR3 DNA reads TGTGCCACCAGCAGGGAGGGGGGGTACAATGAGCAGTTCTTC.

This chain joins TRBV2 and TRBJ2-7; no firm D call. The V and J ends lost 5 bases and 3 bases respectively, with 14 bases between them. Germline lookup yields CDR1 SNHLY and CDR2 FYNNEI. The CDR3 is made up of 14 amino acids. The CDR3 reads CASSFARSGYEQYF. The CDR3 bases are TGTGCCAGCAGTTTTGCGCGATCGGGCTACGAGCAGTACTTC. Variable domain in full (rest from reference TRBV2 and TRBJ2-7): EPEVTQTPSHQVTQMGQEVILRCVPISNHLYFYWYRQILGQKVEFLVSFYNNEISEKSEIFDDQFSVERPDGSNFTLKIRSTKLEDSAMYFCASSFARSGYEQYFGPGTRLTVT.

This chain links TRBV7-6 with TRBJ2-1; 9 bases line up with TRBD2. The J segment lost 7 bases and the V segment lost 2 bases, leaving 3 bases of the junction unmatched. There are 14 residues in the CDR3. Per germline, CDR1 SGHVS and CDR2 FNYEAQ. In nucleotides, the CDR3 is TGTGCCAGCAGCTTACCCGGACTAGCGAATGAGCAGTTCTTC. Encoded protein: CASSLPGLANEQFF.

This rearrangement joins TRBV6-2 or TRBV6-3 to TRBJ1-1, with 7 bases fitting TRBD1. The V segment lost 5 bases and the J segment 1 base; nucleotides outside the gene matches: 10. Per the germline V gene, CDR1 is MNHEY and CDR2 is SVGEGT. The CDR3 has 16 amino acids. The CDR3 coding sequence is TGTGCCAGCAGTAAACACCGGACAGGCGCGAACACTGAAGCTTTCTTT. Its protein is CASSKHRTGANTEAFF.

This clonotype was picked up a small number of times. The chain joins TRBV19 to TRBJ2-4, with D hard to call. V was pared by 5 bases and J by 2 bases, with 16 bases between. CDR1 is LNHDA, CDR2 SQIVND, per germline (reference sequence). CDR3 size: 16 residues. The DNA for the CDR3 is TGTGCCAGTAGTCCGACCGCCTGGGTTTCCAAAAACATTCAGTACTTC. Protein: CASSPTAWVSKNIQYF.

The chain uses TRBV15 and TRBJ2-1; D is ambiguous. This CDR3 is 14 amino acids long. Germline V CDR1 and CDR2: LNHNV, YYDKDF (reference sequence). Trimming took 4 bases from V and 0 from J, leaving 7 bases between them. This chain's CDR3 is CATSTGNSYNEQFF. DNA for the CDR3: TGTGCCACCAGCACTGGGAACTCCTACAATGAGCAGTTCTTC.

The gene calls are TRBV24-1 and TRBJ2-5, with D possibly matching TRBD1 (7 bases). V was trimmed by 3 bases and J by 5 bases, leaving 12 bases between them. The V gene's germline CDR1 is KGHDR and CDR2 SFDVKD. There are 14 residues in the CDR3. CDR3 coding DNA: TGTGCCACCAGTGATCAGGGGGGTGGGGAGACCCAGTACTTC. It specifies CATSDQGGGETQYF.

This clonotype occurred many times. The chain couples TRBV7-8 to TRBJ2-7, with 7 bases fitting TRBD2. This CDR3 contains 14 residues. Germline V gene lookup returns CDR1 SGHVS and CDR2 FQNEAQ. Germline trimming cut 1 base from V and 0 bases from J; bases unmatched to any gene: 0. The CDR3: CASSLGTSSYEQYF. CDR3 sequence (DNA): TGTGCCAGCAGCTTAGGGACTAGCTCCTACGAGCAGTACTTC.

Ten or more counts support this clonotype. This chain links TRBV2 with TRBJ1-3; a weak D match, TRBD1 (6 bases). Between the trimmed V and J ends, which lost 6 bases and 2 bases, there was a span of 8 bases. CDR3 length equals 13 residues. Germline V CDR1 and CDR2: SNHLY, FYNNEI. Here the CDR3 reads CASSSGAGNTIYF. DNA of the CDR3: TGTGCCAGCAGCTCAGGGGCTGGAAACACCATATATTTT.

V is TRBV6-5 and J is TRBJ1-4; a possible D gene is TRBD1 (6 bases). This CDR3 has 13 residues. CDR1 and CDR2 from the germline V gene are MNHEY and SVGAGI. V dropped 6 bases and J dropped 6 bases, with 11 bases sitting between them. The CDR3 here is CASRRQVHEKLFF. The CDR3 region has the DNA TGTGCCAGCAGAAGACAGGTCCATGAAAAACTGTTTTTT.

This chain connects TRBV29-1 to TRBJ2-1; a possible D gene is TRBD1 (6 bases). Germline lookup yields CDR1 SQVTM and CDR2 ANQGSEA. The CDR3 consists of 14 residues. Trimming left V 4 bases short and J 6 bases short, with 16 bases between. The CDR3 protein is CSVGDRLSINEQFF. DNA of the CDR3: TGCAGCGTTGGTGACAGGTTATCTATCAATGAGCAGTTCTTC.

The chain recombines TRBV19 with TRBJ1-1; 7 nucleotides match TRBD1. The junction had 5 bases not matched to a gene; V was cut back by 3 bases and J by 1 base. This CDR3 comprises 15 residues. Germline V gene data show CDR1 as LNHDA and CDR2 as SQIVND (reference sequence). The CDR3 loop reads CASSMGQIENTEAFF. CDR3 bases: TGTGCCAGTAGTATGGGACAGATTGAGAACACTGAAGCTTTCTTT.

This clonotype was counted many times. The DNA of the CDR3 is TGTGCCAGCAGCTTTCGGTTGGGAGACGTGCAGTACTTC. It translates to CASSFRLGDVQYF. The rearrangement uses TRBV7-2 and TRBJ2-7; D perhaps matches TRBD2 (5 bases). This CDR3 has 13 amino acids. The V end was cut by 3 bases, the J end by 9 bases, with 15 bases between. Germline CDR1 SGHTA, CDR2 FQGNSA.

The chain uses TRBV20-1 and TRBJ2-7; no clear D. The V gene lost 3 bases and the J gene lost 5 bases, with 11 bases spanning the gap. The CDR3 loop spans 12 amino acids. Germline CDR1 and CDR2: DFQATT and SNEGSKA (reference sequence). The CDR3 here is CSASPVADEQYF. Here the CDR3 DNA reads TGCAGTGCTAGTCCCGTTGCTGACGAGCAGTACTTC.

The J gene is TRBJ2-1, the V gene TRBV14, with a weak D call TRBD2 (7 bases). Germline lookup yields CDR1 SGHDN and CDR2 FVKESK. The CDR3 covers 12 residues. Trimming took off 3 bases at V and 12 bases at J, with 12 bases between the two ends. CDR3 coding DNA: TGTGCCAGCAGCCAGGACAGCGGGGCGCAGTTCTTC. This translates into CASSQDSGAQFF.

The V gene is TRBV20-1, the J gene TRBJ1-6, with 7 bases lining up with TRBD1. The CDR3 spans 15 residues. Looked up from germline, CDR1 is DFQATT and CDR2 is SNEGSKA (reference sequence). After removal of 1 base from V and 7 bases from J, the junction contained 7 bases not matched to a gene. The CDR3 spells CSARVQGFVNSPLHF. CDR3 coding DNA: TGCAGTGCTAGAGTACAGGGGTTCGTGAATTCACCCCTCCACTTT.

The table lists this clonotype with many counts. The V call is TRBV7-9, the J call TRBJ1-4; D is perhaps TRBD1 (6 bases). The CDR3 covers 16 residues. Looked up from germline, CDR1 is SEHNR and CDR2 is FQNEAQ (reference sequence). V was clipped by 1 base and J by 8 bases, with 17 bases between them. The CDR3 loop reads CASSLGGTAGEEKLFF. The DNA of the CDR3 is TGTGCCAGCAGCTTAGGGGGTACGGCAGGGGAGGAAAAACTGTTTTTT.

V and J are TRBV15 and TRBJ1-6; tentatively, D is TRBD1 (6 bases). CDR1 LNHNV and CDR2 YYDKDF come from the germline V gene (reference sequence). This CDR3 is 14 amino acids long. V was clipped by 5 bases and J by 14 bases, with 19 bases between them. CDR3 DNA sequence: TGTGCCACCAGCGTACTCGGGACATTCCGCACCCTCCACTTT. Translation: CATSVLGTFRTLHF.

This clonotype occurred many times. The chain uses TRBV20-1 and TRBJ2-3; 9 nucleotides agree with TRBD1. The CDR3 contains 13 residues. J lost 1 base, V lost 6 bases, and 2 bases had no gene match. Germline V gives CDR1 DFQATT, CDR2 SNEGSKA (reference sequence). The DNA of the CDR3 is TGCAGTGCCCGGACAGGGGGCACAGATACGCAGTATTTT. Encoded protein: CSARTGGTDTQYF.

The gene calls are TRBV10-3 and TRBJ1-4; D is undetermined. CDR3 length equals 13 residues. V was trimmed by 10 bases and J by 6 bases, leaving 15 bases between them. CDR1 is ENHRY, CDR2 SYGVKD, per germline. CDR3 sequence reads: CATRGGEDEKLFF. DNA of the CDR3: TGTGCCACCCGAGGAGGCGAAGATGAAAAACTGTTTTTT.

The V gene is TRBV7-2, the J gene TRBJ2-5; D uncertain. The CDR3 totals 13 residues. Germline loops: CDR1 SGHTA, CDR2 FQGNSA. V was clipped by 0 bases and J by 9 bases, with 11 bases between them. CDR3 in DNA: TGTGCCAGCAGCTTAGCTAGGGATCAGCCCCAGTACTTC. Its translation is CASSLARDQPQYF.

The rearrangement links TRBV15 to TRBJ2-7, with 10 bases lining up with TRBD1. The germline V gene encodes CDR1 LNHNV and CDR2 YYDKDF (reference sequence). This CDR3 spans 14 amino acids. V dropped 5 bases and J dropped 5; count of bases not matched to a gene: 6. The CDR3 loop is CATSLTGGRDEQYF. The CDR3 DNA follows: TGTGCCACCAGCCTGACAGGGGGCAGGGACGAGCAGTACTTC.

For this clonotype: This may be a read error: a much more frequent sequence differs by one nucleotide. The CDR3 DNA reads as TGTGCCAGCAGCGCGGGACAGTCCTACGAGCAGTACTTC. Its protein product is CASSAGQSYEQYF. The gene calls are TRBV7-7 and TRBJ2-7; the D gene is possibly TRBD1 (7 bases). The germline V and J ends were trimmed by 5 bases and 1 base, with 9 bases remaining between them. The CDR3 has 13 amino acids. Germline-derived CDR1 and CDR2 are SSHAT and FNYEAQ (reference sequence).

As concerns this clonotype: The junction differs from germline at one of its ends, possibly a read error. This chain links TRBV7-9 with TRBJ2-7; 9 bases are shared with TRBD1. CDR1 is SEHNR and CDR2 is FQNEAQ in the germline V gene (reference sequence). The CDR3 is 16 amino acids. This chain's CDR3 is CASSPGPGGTGSEQYF. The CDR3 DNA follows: TGTGCCAGCAGCCCGGGGCCGGGTGGGACAGGGTCCGAGCAGTATTTC. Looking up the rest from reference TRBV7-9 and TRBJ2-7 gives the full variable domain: DTGVSQNPRHKITKRGQNVTFRCDPISEHNRLYWYRQTLGQGPEFLTYFQNEAQLEKSRLLSDRFSAERPKGSFSTLEIQRTEQGDSAMYLCASSPGPGGTGSEQYFGPGTRLTVT.

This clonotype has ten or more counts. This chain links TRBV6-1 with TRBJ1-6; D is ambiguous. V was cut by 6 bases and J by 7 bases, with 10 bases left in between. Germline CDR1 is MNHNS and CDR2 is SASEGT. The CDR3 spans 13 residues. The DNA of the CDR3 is TGTGCCAGCAGAGAGACTCTAAATTCACCCCTCCACTTT. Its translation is CASRETLNSPLHF.

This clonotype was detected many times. The CDR3 loop reads CASSLQGQGRLEAFF. The CDR3 DNA reads TGCGCCAGCAGCTTACAAGGACAGGGACGACTGGAAGCTTTCTTT. The chain employs TRBV5-1 and TRBJ1-1, with 8 nucleotides matching TRBD1. The V segment lost 2 bases and the J segment 8 bases; nucleotides outside the gene matches: 11. This CDR3 contains 15 residues. CDR1 and CDR2 from the germline V gene are SGHRS and YFSETQ.